Following are 31 T cell receptor beta chains from one sample sequenced in a study of beta chain features in type 1 diabetes. Expressed TCRB transcripts were sequenced because the entire RNA isolate underwent reverse transcription. Sequencing was performed with immunoSEQ multiplex PCR; in TCRdb, only in-frame clones are kept and a portion is missing. The sample lists hundreds of thousands of clones; about a sixth were seen once. The sample taken for sequencing was naive CD4+ T cells from blood. Receptors originate from a man between 18 and 29 years old in good health.

The J gene is TRBJ1-2, the V gene TRBV27, with D possibly TRBD1 on 6 matching bases. The CDR3 sequence is 15 residues long. Germline V lookup: CDR1 MNHEY, CDR2 SMNVEV (reference sequence). Trimming removed 6 bases at V and 8 bases at J, with 22 bases between. CDR3 DNA sequence: TGTGCCAGCAGGGGCCCTGAGGGGGGAGAGCTCGGCTACACCTTC. It yields the protein CASRGPEGGELGYTF.

This clone is a singleton in its sample. This rearrangement joins TRBV4-3 to TRBJ1-2, with 8 bases matching TRBD1. Germline-derived CDR1 and CDR2 are LGHNA and YSLEER. The CDR3 length is 17 residues. V gave up 0 bases and J gave up 6 bases; unmatched junction bases: 12. CDR3 in DNA: TGCGCCAGCAGCCAAGAAGTCAACAGGGGGTTTCAGAATGGCTACACCTTC. It encodes CASSQEVNRGFQNGYTF.

Only a few counts were recorded for this clone. In DNA form, the CDR3 reads TGTGCCAGCAGCGTACGATCAGGAGCCCTAGGAGATGGCTACACCTTC. As protein: CASSVRSGALGDGYTF. The J gene is TRBJ1-2, the V gene TRBV9; D is undetermined. Germline V CDR1 and CDR2: SGDLS, YYNGEE. The V and J ends lost 1 base and 6 bases respectively, with 19 bases between them. The CDR3 has 16 residues. Looking up the rest from reference TRBV9 and TRBJ1-2 gives the full variable domain: DSGVTQTPKHLITATGQRVTLRCSPRSGDLSVYWYQQSLDQGLQFLIQYYNGEERAKGNILERFSAQQFPDLHSELNLSSLELGDSALYFCASSVRSGALGDGYTFGSGTRLTVV.

The sample holds a few counts of this clone. V gene TRBV27 combines with J gene TRBJ2-1; 7 bases agree with TRBD1. The V segment lost 4 bases and the J segment 5 bases; nucleotides outside the gene matches: 5. This CDR3 has 14 amino acids. The germline CDR1 and CDR2 sequences are MNHEY and SMNVEV (reference sequence). CDR3 residues: CASSSYTGDNEQFF. The CDR3 bases are TGTGCCAGCAGTTCCTACACAGGGGACAATGAGCAGTTCTTC.

This clone has a handful of counts. Within the sample, other DNA sequences also encode this same CDR3. The chain employs TRBV18 and TRBJ2-7; TRBD1 might be the D (5 bases). Germline V gene sequence: CDR1 KGHSH, CDR2 LQKENI. V was shortened by 2 bases and J by 2 bases, with 10 bases between the two germline ends. The CDR3 is 14 residues long. The DNA of the CDR3 is TGTGCCAGCTCACCAGGGCAGGGTCCCTACGAGCAGTACTTC. Protein product: CASSPGQGPYEQYF. Full variable domain (missing parts from reference TRBV18 and TRBJ2-7): NAGVMQNPRHLVRRRGQEARLRCSPMKGHSHVYWYRQLPEEGLKFMVYLQKENIIDESGMPKERFSAEFPKEGPSILRIQQVVRGDSAAYFCASSPGQGPYEQYFGPGTRLTVT.

V usage is TRBV25-1 and J usage is TRBJ2-3; 7 bases match TRBD1. V gave up 3 bases and J gave up 1 base; unmatched junction bases: 4. The CDR3 is 15 amino acids. Per germline, CDR1 MGHDK and CDR2 SYGVNS. The CDR3 DNA reads as TGTGCCAGCAGTGAGTCCGGGACAGGCACAGATACGCAGTATTTT. Translated, it gives CASSESGTGTDTQYF.

The genes are TRBV9 and TRBJ2-7; 9 nucleotides match TRBD2. J was trimmed by 5 bases and V by 4 bases; bases with no gene match: 16. From germline, CDR1 is SGDLS and CDR2 YYNGEE. This CDR3 has 17 residues. CDR3 region: CASSPRASGKGLDEQYF. CDR3 in DNA: TGTGCCAGCAGCCCCCGGGCTAGCGGGAAGGGGCTCGACGAGCAGTACTTC.

This clone turned up a few times. This chain uses TRBV14 with TRBJ2-1, with D possibly being TRBD2 (6 bases). Trimming cost V 2 bases and J 8 bases, with 16 bases left between them. CDR3 length: 15 amino acids. Per germline, CDR1 SGHDN and CDR2 FVKESK. The CDR3 here is CASSQRGLWEDEQFF. CDR3 DNA sequence: TGTGCCAGCAGCCAAAGGGGACTGTGGGAGGATGAGCAGTTCTTC.

Of note for this clone: Other nucleotide sequences from this sample produce the same CDR3. The chain combines TRBV28 with TRBJ1-2, with TRBD1 matching over 7 bases. J lost 5 bases, V lost 6 bases, and 3 bases had no gene match. Germline CDR1 is MDHEN and CDR2 is SYDVKM. The CDR3 is 12 residues long. CDR3 loop: CASSPQGYGYTF. The CDR3 coding sequence is TGTGCCAGCAGCCCACAGGGGTATGGCTACACCTTC.

This clone has a handful of counts. The CDR3 here is CASSPLHQRDSYEQYF. In DNA, the CDR3 is TGTGCCAGCTCACCCTTACACCAGCGGGACTCCTACGAGCAGTACTTC. The chain carries TRBV18 and TRBJ2-7; 7 nucleotides agree with TRBD2. Germline CDR1 and CDR2: KGHSH and LQKENI. The CDR3 is 16 residues long. The V and J ends lost 3 bases and 0 bases, in that order; junction bases with no gene match: 8.

This clone was observed a few times. The chain recombines TRBV7-9 with TRBJ1-1; maybe TRBD1 (6 bases). This CDR3 region has 15 residues. V lost 8 bases to trimming and J lost 0 bases, with 16 bases between them. Germline V gene lookup returns CDR1 SEHNR and CDR2 FQNEAQ (reference sequence). The CDR3 loop is CASLRGRNMNTEAFF. The DNA of the CDR3 is TGTGCCAGCCTTAGGGGGAGGAACATGAACACTGAAGCTTTCTTT.

The chain is built from TRBV6-6 and TRBJ1-2; 10 positions match TRBD1. V lost 5 bases, J lost 1 base, and 4 bases stayed unmatched. Germline loops: CDR1 MNHNY, CDR2 SVGAGI (reference sequence). The CDR3 runs to 15 residues. CDR3 amino acids: CASSVRDRGNYGYTF. In DNA, the CDR3 is TGTGCCAGCAGTGTCCGGGACAGGGGTAACTATGGCTACACCTTC.

In this sample, this clone turned up a few times. The chain uses TRBV15 and TRBJ2-6, with unresolved D. CDR1 is LNHNV, CDR2 YYDKDF, per germline (reference sequence). The CDR3 spans 15 residues. The germline V and J ends were trimmed by 6 bases and 3 bases, with 12 bases remaining between them. The CDR3 bases are TGTGCCACCAGGGGCAAGTTCTTTGGGGCCAACGTCCTGACTTTC. This translates into CATRGKFFGANVLTF.

This clone was observed a few times. This CDR3 is CATQRVTGTGDGANVLTF. The CDR3 DNA reads TGTGCCACCCAAAGGGTTACCGGGACAGGGGACGGGGCCAACGTCCTGACTTTC. V and J are TRBV25-1 and TRBJ2-6, with TRBD1 matching 10 bases. CDR3 length equals 18 residues. CDR1 and CDR2 (germline): MGHDK, SYGVNS. J was trimmed by 4 bases and V by 10 bases; bases with no gene match: 16.

In this sample, this clone turned up a few times. The CDR3 nucleotides read TGTGCCTGGAGTCTTACTAGCGGGGCGAACTACGAGCAGTACTTC. Its translation: CAWSLTSGANYEQYF. V usage is TRBV30 and J usage is TRBJ2-7, with TRBD2 matching over 10 bases. Looked up from germline, CDR1 is GTSNPN and CDR2 is SVGIG (reference sequence). The trim removed 2 bases at V and 3 bases at J, leaving 7 bases unmatched. The CDR3 totals 15 residues.

This clone was counted a few times. The V call is TRBV7-9, the J call TRBJ2-1, with 10 nucleotides matching TRBD2. In germline, CDR1 is SEHNR, CDR2 FQNEAQ (reference sequence). Trimming removed 1 base from V and 15 bases from J; junction bases left unmatched: 9. The CDR3 covers 14 residues. The CDR3 spells CASSLEREGRGTFF. Here the CDR3 DNA reads TGTGCCAGCAGCTTAGAGCGGGAGGGCCGGGGTACGTTCTTC. The whole variable domain, filled in from reference TRBV7-9 and TRBJ2-1, reads DTGVSQNPRHKITKRGQNVTFRCDPISEHNRLYWYRQTLGQGPEFLTYFQNEAQLEKSRLLSDRFSAERPKGSFSTLEIQRTEQGDSAMYLCASSLEREGRGTFFGPGTRLTVL.

J is TRBJ1-2 and V is TRBV9; D might be TRBD1 (6 bases). Germline assignment: CDR1 SGDLS and CDR2 YYNGEE. CDR3 length: 19 residues. Trimming removed 3 bases from V and 2 bases from J, with 26 bases in between. In DNA, the CDR3 is TGTGCCAGCAGCGCGTCCGAGACAACAGGACCTAGGGGGAACTATGGCTACACCTTC. It specifies CASSASETTGPRGNYGYTF.

The chain couples TRBV28 to TRBJ1-2; D gene uncertain. The CDR3 is made up of 14 amino acids. V lost 2 bases to trimming and J lost 4 bases, with 11 bases between them. CDR1 is MDHEN and CDR2 is SYDVKM in the germline V gene. The CDR3 DNA sequence: TGTGCCAGCAGTTTAGGCGGGCAGAGCTATGGCTACACCTTC. Residues: CASSLGGQSYGYTF.

V is TRBV11-3 and J is TRBJ2-7; 10 bases are a match to TRBD1. The germline gives CDR1 SGHNT, CDR2 YENEEA. This CDR3 comprises 14 residues. After removal of 5 bases from V and 2 bases from J, the junction contained 3 bases not matched to a gene. This chain's CDR3 is CASSRGTGAYEQYF. As DNA, the CDR3 is TGTGCCAGCAGCCGTGGGACAGGGGCCTACGAGCAGTACTTC.

This chain connects TRBV18 to TRBJ1-1, with D hard to call. This CDR3 comprises 12 residues. V was cut by 3 bases and J by 10 bases, with 12 bases left in between. In germline, CDR1 is KGHSH, CDR2 LQKENI. CDR3 protein: CASSPMGDGAFF. The DNA for the CDR3 is TGTGCCAGCTCACCGATGGGTGACGGAGCTTTCTTT.

This clone was seen only a few times. The genes are TRBV7-6 and TRBJ2-3; no firm D call. There are 15 residues in the CDR3. V was clipped by 1 base and J by 4 bases, with 12 bases between them. Germline CDR1 is SGHVS and CDR2 is FNYEAQ. The CDR3 DNA follows: TGTGCCAGCAGCTTAGGGGTTAAGTTTCCAGATACGCAGTATTTT. It is translated as CASSLGVKFPDTQYF.

The CDR3 here is CACQALRSTGELFF. The CDR3 DNA reads as TGTGCCTGCCAAGCCTTAAGATCCACCGGGGAGCTGTTTTTT. This chain links TRBV30 with TRBJ2-2; no firm D call. Germline CDR1 GTSNPN, CDR2 SVGIG (reference sequence). This CDR3 is 14 amino acids long. The V end lost 6 bases, the J end lost 4 bases, and 15 bases lay between the germline ends.

This clone was detected only a few times. CDR3: CASSPELAGTYNEQFF. CDR3 in DNA: TGTGCCAGCAGCCCTGAACTAGCGGGGACCTACAATGAGCAGTTCTTC. The gene calls are TRBV21-1 and TRBJ2-1; the table's D gene call, TRBD2, was not cross checked with the DNA. TRBV21-1 is a pseudogene segment. The length of the CDR3 is 16 residues.

This clone appeared once. This chain joins TRBV27 and TRBJ1-2; D not resolved. Germline assignment: CDR1 MNHEY and CDR2 SMNVEV (reference sequence). The CDR3 consists of 15 residues. V was pared by 6 bases and J by 3 bases, with 17 bases between. The CDR3 reads CASRDPGQIYYGYTF. DNA for the CDR3: TGTGCCAGCAGGGACCCGGGCCAGATATACTATGGCTACACCTTC.

The chain carries TRBV6-5 and TRBJ1-1; D gene ambiguous. V was trimmed by 5 bases and J by 2 bases, leaving 12 bases between them. Germline CDR1 MNHEY, CDR2 SVGAGI. This CDR3 contains 14 residues. CDR3 nucleotides: TGTGCCAGCAGTCAACGCAAGGTAAACACTGAAGCTTTCTTT. This sequence encodes CASSQRKVNTEAFF.

The chain joins TRBV7-2 to TRBJ1-1; D not certain. V was clipped by 5 bases and J by 5 bases, with 12 bases between them. The CDR3 spans 13 residues. Germline lookup yields CDR1 SGHTA and CDR2 FQGNSA. The CDR3 loop reads CASSPRSGTEAFF. The CDR3 region has the DNA TGTGCCAGCAGCCCCCGTTCGGGAACTGAAGCTTTCTTT. Complete variable domain (other parts from reference TRBV7-2 and TRBJ1-1): GAGVSQSPSNKVTEKGKDVELRCDPISGHTALYWYRQSLGQGLEFLIYFQGNSAPDKSGLPSDRFSAERTGGSVSTLTIQRTQQEDSAVYLCASSPRSGTEAFFGQGTRLTVV.

The chain is built from TRBV7-9 and TRBJ2-1; D is unresolved. CDR1 SEHNR and CDR2 FQNEAQ come from the germline V gene (reference sequence). This CDR3 spans 16 amino acids. The ends were cut back, 2 bases at V and 6 bases at J, with 17 bases in the middle. CDR3 protein: CASSLLSLEESNEQFF. The CDR3 region has the DNA TGTGCCAGCAGCTTACTTTCTCTAGAAGAATCCAATGAGCAGTTCTTC.

This clone turned up a few times. Here the CDR3 reads CASSQGLQGPSNYGYTF. The CDR3 coding sequence is TGCGCCAGCAGCCAAGGTTTACAGGGGCCTTCTAACTATGGCTACACCTTC. The gene calls are TRBV4-1 and TRBJ1-2, with 7 nucleotides matching TRBD1. The germline gives CDR1 MGHRA, CDR2 YSYEKL. This CDR3 spans 17 amino acids. The trim removed 1 base at V and 0 bases at J, leaving 8 bases unmatched.

This chain links TRBV21-1 with TRBJ1-2. TRBV21-1 is assigned pseudogene status. This CDR3 is 11 amino acids long. CDR3 in DNA: TGTGCCAGCAGCCGTGGGGGTGGCTACACCTTC. Protein product: CASSRGGGYTF.

This clone has more than one count but fewer than ten. This chain links TRBV23-1 with TRBJ2-3; 10 bases are shared with TRBD1. TRBV23-1 is an ORF, and what it does is uncertain. The CDR3 has 16 amino acids. The CDR3 DNA reads as TGCGCTTCCCATATTCAAGGACAGGGGGGAACAGATACGCAGTATTTT. This sequence encodes CASHIQGQGGTDTQYF.

V and J are TRBV12-5 and TRBJ1-1; D not certain. This CDR3 has 16 residues. V was shortened by 2 bases and J by 1 base, with 14 bases between the two germline ends. Germline V gene sequence: CDR1 LGHNT, CDR2 FRNRAP. This CDR3 reads CASGLTVARRNTEAFF. The CDR3 DNA reads TGTGCTAGTGGTTTGACGGTGGCGCGGAGGAACACTGAAGCTTTCTTT.